This T cell receptor (beta chain) was sequenced during a study of shared clonotypes between healthy human individuals. Study at large: Donors, aged 18 to 49, were a couple of women and three men. Regarding the study as a whole: In having few donors, the study represented limited genetic and exposure-history diversity.

Naive CD8 cells lacked CD45RO and underwent positive selection for CCR7, leaving out terminally differentiated effector memory CD45RA+ cells. Every donor, a Caucasian adult, lived in Nashville, Tennessee. Germline V gene data show CDR1 as MNHEY and CDR2 as SVGAGI. The CDR3 is 15 residues long. Trimming took 6 bases from V and 1 from J, leaving 12 bases between them. The method was immunoSEQ multiplex PCR; TCRdb's version includes in-frame clones alone and lacks a portion of them. The data hold around 2,000,000 clones, with roughly 91% observed a single time. Concerning this clone: The antigen remains unidentified.

The source material was naive CD8+ T cells from PBMCs. The chain uses TRBV6-5 and TRBJ1-4; D is ambiguous. The clonotype was recovered from a man aged 18 to 30 in good health. Some clones in this sample may be carry-over from other donors' samples. In DNA, the CDR3 is TGTGCCAGCAGATCATCCCGCATAACTAATGAAAAACTGTTTTTT. Translation: CASRSSRITNEKLFF.